This T cell receptor (beta chain) appears in the sequencing data of a study of cytomegalovirus exposure and HLA in healthy donors. With 60 Vbeta and 13 Jbeta primers, the PCR was carried out. The method was immunoSEQ multiplex PCR; TCRdb's version includes in-frame clones alone and lacks a portion of them. This sample yields roughly 170,000 clones, of which 84% are seen a single time; around 1.2% belongs to the top ten. In the case of this clone: Its antigen is still unknown.

Notes on the study in general: Cytomegalovirus status was reportedly diagnosed by the classifier with high specificity and sensitivity. Previous analysis showed most TCR beta V segments were productive about 90% or about 30% of the time.

The receptor comes from a girl aged 2 to 9 in good health and CMV-seropositive. The sequenced sample was PBMCs.

The CDR3: CASIGQLAGSYGYTF. The CDR3 nucleotides read TGTGCCAGTATAGGACAGTTGGCGGGCTCCTATGGCTACACCTTC. The genes are TRBV19 and TRBJ1-2; possibly TRBD1 for D (6 bases). This CDR3 is 15 amino acids long. Germline CDR1 and CDR2: LNHDA and SQIVND (reference sequence). V was clipped by 7 bases and J by 4 bases, with 19 bases between them.